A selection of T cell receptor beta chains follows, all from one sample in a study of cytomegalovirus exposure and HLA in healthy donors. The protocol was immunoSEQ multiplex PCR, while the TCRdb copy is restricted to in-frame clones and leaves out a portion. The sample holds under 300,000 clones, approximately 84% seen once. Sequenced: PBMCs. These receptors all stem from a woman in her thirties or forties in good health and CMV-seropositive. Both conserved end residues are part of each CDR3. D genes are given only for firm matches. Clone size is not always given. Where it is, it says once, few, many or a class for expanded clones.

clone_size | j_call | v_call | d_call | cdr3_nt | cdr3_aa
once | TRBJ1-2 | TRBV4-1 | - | TGCGCCAGCAGCCACGCAACCAGGGAGAGGGAGGGCTACGGCTACACCTTC | CASSHATREREGYGYTF
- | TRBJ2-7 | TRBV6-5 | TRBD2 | TGTGCCAGCAGGACTAGCGGGAGGACCTACGAGCAGTACTTC | CASRTSGRTYEQYF
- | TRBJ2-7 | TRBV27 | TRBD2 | TGTGCCAGCAGTCCGCGACTAGCAGGAATCTACGAGCAGTACTTC | CASSPRLAGIYEQYF
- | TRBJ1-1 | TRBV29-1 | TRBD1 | TGCAGCGTGGAGGGACAGGGGGCAGCGGACACTGAAGCTTTCTTT | CSVEGQGAADTEAFF
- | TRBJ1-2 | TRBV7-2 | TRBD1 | TGTGCCAGCAGCTTGGGACAGTTGGGGTATGGCTACACCTTC | CASSLGQLGYGYTF
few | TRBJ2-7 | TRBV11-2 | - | TGTGCCAGCAGCTTAGGTGTCTCAGGGTCTCTCTACGAGCAGTACTTC | CASSLGVSGSLYEQYF
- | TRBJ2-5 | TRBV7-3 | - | TGTGCCAGCAGCCGGACACTCCAAGAGACCCAGTACTTC | CASSRTLQETQYF
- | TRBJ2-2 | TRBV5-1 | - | TGCGCCAGCAGCTTGGGTCTAGCGAGCACCGGGGAGCTGTTTTTT | CASSLGLASTGELFF
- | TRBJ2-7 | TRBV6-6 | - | TGTGCCAGCAGCCCGGGTACGGGGAACTACGAGCAGTACTTC | CASSPGTGNYEQYF
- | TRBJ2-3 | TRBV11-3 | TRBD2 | TGTGCCAGCAGCTTAGATCCGAATCGAGGGACTAGCGGTGCAGATACGCAGTATTTT | CASSLDPNRGTSGADTQYF
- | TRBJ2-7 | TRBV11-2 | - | TGTGCCAGCAGCTTAGGCGGCCCCTACGAGCAGTACTTC | CASSLGGPYEQYF
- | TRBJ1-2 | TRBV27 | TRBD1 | TGTGCCAGCAGTATCACCGGGACAGGGGGAACCTCGGGGGGCTACACCTTC | CASSITGTGGTSGGYTF
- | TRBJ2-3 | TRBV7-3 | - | TGTGCCAGCAGCTTACTACCGCCAGATACGCAGTATTTT | CASSLLPPDTQYF
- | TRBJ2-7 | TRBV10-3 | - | TGTGCCATCAGTGAGGTAGTGGCCTACGAGCAGTACTTC | CAISEVVAYEQYF
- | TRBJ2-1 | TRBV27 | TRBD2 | TGTGCCAGTCTCCGACTAGCGGGACTCTTGAGCTCCTACAATGAGCAGTTCTTC | CASLRLAGLLSSYNEQFF
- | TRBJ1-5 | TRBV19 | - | TGTGCCAGCAACAACCCCCGGACAGAATTAAGGAATCAGCCCCAGCATTTT | CASNNPRTELRNQPQHF
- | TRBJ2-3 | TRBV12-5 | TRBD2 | TGTGCTAGTGGTTTGGTACTAAGCGGGATTGGAGATACGCAGTATTTT | CASGLVLSGIGDTQYF
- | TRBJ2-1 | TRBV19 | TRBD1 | TGTGCCAGTAGTATATCGGACAGGGAATACAATGAGCAGTTCTTC | CASSISDREYNEQFF
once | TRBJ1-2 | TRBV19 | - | TGTGCCAGTAGTATCGAGACCCAGGCGGGTGGCTACACCTTC | CASSIETQAGGYTF
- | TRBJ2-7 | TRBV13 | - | TGTGCCAGCAGCCCCTACGGGAGAAAGCACGAGCAGTACTTC | CASSPYGRKHEQYF
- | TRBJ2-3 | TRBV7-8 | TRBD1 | TGTGCCAGCAGCTTCGCACAGGGGTTTATCGATACGCAGTATTTT | CASSFAQGFIDTQYF
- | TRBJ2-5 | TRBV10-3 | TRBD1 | TGTGCCATCAGATCGACAGGGCATCAAGAGACCCAGTACTTC | CAIRSTGHQETQYF
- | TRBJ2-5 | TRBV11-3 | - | TGTGCCAGCAGCCGCTCGGGACGCACGGAGGGGCTCCAAGAGACCCAGTACTTC | CASSRSGRTEGLQETQYF
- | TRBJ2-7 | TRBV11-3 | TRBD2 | TGTGCCAGCAGCTTAGTGTTTCCCCCGGCGGGGGAGGGCTCCTACGAGCAGTACTTC | CASSLVFPPAGEGSYEQYF
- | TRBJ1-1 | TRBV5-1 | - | TGCGCCAGCACTCCAACAGGGCTCAACACTGAAGCTTTCTTT | CASTPTGLNTEAFF
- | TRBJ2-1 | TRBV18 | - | TGTGCCAGCTCACCGCCGACTAAGAATGAGCAGTTCTTC | CASSPPTKNEQFF
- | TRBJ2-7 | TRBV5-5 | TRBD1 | TGTGCCAGCAGCTTGGGGACAGGGGGTTACGAGCAGTACTTC | CASSLGTGGYEQYF
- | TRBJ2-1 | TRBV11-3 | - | TGTGCCAGCAGCTTAGAAGAACGCGATGAGCAGTTCTTC | CASSLEERDEQFF
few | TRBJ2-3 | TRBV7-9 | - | TGTGCCAGCAGCTTTAGCGCCACCACAGATACGCAGTATTTT | CASSFSATTDTQYF
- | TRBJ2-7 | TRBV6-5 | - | TGTGCCAGCAGTTACGAGGCAGGGGGGTCCTACGAGCAGTACTTC | CASSYEAGGSYEQYF
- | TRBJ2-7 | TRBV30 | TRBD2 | TGTGCCTGGAGTGTACTGGCGGGAGTAGGCCACGAGCAGTACTTC | CAWSVLAGVGHEQYF
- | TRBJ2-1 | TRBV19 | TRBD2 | TGTGCCAGTAGTATAGTTCTGACTAGCGCCGAAGGTGAGCAGTTCTTC | CASSIVLTSAEGEQFF
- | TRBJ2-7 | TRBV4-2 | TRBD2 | TGTGCCAGCAGCCAAGAAACAAGCGGGAGCTCCTACGAGCAGTACTTC | CASSQETSGSSYEQYF
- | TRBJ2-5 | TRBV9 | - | TGTGCCAGCAGCGTATCAGGGAATCGTGAGACCCAGTACTTC | CASSVSGNRETQYF
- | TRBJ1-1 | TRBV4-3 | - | TGCGCCAGCAGCGGAGGCTGGACGGGGAACACTGAAGCTTTCTTT | CASSGGWTGNTEAFF
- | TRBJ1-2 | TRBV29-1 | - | TGCAGCGTTGGGGAGTACGGCCAATTTAACTTC | CSVGEYGQFNF
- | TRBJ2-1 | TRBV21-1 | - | TGTGCCAGCAGGACTAGCGGAGCCTACAATGAGCAGTTCTTC | CASRTSGAYNEQFF
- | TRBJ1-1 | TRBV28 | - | TGTGCCAGCAGTCGCCCCCTACCAGGGTTTGACACTGAAGCTTTCTTT | CASSRPLPGFDTEAFF
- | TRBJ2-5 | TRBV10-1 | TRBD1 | TGCGCCAGCAGTGTACCACAGGGGGCGAGGTTACTTCAGGAGCAGTACTTC | CASSVPQGARLLQEQYF
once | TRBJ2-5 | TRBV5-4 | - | TGTGCCAGCAGCTTCGGAGAGACCCAGTACTTC | CASSFGETQYF
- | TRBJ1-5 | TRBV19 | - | TGTGCCAGCTGGGGGGTATCAGGGCCCCAGCATTTT | CASWGVSGPQHF